What follows are 10 T cell receptor beta chains derived from one specimen sequenced in a study of regulatory T cells in long-lasting Graves disease (dated by TCRdb to about 2021). Libraries came from multiplex PCR. Data came from an Illumina HiSeq 4000. TCR beta libraries were built with iRepertoire HTBI primers and Arm-PCR amplification of CDR3 regions. TCRdb cleaned the public reads at Q25 with fastp, built clones with MiXCR and kept in-frame beta chains. CDR3 protein duplicates are merged, each entry listing the most common genes and DNA. The sample table shows about 530,000 distinct CDR3 sequences, and 15% to 20% are seen once. 20% to 30% of the sample is taken by the ten largest. Sample time point, as interpreted from the label and publication: newly diagnosed GD, antithyroid drugs for less than 3 months. RNA was extracted from PBMCs in TRIzol for both TCR sequencing and RNA sequencing. In addition, the sample was reused for a study of T cells in Graves' hyperthyroidism and ophthalmopathy.

The source was peripheral blood mononuclear cells (PBMCs), collected at new diagnosis, from a patient treated with antithyroid drugs. Every receptor here comes from a woman aged 35-65 years with Graves disease. Donor details come from another sample of the same person, matched by shared clones.

This clonotype turned up a few times. The J gene is TRBJ2-1, the V gene TRBV7-3, with TRBD2 matching over 7 bases. Germline assignment: CDR1 SGHTA and CDR2 FQGTGA. This CDR3 spans 14 amino acids. V was clipped by 5 bases and J by 5 bases; unmatched bases: 6. CDR3 residues: CASSLTGTNNEQFF. DNA for the CDR3: TGTGCCAGCAGCCTCACCGGGACTAACAATGAGCAGTTCTTC. The full variable domain, with the rest looked up from reference TRBV7-3 and TRBJ2-1, is GAGVSQTPSNKVTEKGKYVELRCDPISGHTALYWYRQSLGQGPEFLIYFQGTGAADDSGLPNDRFFAVRPEGSVSTLKIQRTERGDSAVYLCASSLTGTNNEQFFGPGTRLTVL.

This clonotype was detected many times. The chain is built from TRBV5-1 and TRBJ2-7; 10 bases map to TRBD2. The CDR3 is 16 amino acids. Germline V lookup: CDR1 SGHRS, CDR2 YFSETQ. The J segment lost 5 bases and the V segment lost 1 base, leaving 9 bases of the junction unmatched. CDR3 nucleotide sequence: TGCGCCAGCAGCTTGCAACTAGCGGGGCTCGGGAACGAGCAGTACTTC. It codes for CASSLQLAGLGNEQYF.

In this sample, this clonotype turned up many times. The J gene is TRBJ2-7, the V gene TRBV20-1, with unresolved D. Deletions cut 1 base from V and 2 bases from J, with 6 bases between. The CDR3 runs to 12 residues. Germline lookup yields CDR1 DFQATT and CDR2 SNEGSKA (reference sequence). The CDR3 spells CSARGSTYEQYF. The CDR3 DNA follows: TGCAGTGCTAGAGGCAGCACCTACGAGCAGTACTTC.

This clonotype was recorded a few times. J is TRBJ1-1 and V is TRBV27; D not certain. The germline V gene encodes CDR1 MNHEY and CDR2 SMNVEV (reference sequence). Trimming cost V 3 bases and J 4 bases, with 9 bases left between them. This CDR3 region has 13 residues. The CDR3 nucleotides read TGTGCCAGCAGTTTTCGCCGGGTCACTGAAGCTTTCTTT. Protein product: CASSFRRVTEAFF.

The rearrangement uses TRBV6-1 and TRBJ1-1; D is ambiguous. The V end lost 3 bases, the J end lost 1 base, and 6 bases lay between the germline ends. Germline V gene lookup returns CDR1 MNHNS and CDR2 SASEGT. The CDR3 length is 13 residues. This CDR3 is CASSETKNTEAFF. The CDR3 region has the DNA TGTGCCAGCAGTGAGACAAAGAACACTGAAGCTTTCTTT.

In this sample, this clonotype turned up a few times. One end of the junction varies from germline; a read error may be responsible. V usage is TRBV18 and J usage is TRBJ2-3; the D gene is possibly TRBD2 (6 bases). The CDR3 has 14 amino acids. Germline V lookup: CDR1 KGHSH, CDR2 LQKENI. The CDR3 sequence: CASSPPTSRDTQYF. The CDR3, as DNA: TGTGCCAGCTCACCACCCACTAGCAGAGATACGCAGTATTTT.

This clonotype came up a few times. The chain uses TRBV30 and TRBJ2-7; 10 bases fit TRBD1. Germline CDR1 reads GTSNPN; CDR2 reads SVGIG (reference sequence). V gave up 8 bases and J gave up 2 bases; unmatched junction bases: 9. This CDR3 contains 14 residues. The CDR3 bases are TGTGCCAGCCGGGGGGGACAGGGGACCTACGAGCAGTACTTC. This codes for CASRGGQGTYEQYF.

In its sample, this clonotype was seen many times. J is TRBJ2-1 and V is TRBV2, with unresolved D. Germline assignment: CDR1 SNHLY and CDR2 FYNNEI. The V end was cut by 10 bases, the J end by 0 bases, with 13 bases between. This CDR3 contains 14 residues. CDR3 DNA: TGTGCCATCCAGACGGTGAGCTCCTACAATGAGCAGTTCTTC. Protein: CAIQTVSSYNEQFF.

V and J are TRBV27 and TRBJ2-1; D is undetermined. Deletions cut 8 bases from V and 7 bases from J, with 15 bases between. The CDR3 totals 13 residues. Germline assignment: CDR1 MNHEY and CDR2 SMNVEV (reference sequence). The CDR3 region has the DNA TGTGCCAGCTCTTACCAAACCCGGAATGAGCAGTTCTTC. Residues: CASSYQTRNEQFF.

The chain has TRBV20-1 and TRBJ2-2; 8 nucleotides agree with TRBD2. Germline assignment: CDR1 DFQATT and CDR2 SNEGSKA (reference sequence). J was trimmed by 0 bases and V by 4 bases; bases with no gene match: 1. CDR3 length: 14 residues. CDR3 loop: CSAKRGSNTGELFF. CDR3 nucleotides: TGCAGTGCTAAGCGGGGGTCGAACACCGGGGAGCTGTTTTTT.